This TCR beta chain was sequenced during a study of response to subunit inactivated influenza vaccine. This clonotype has ten or more counts. Its target is unknown. TCRdb reanalysed the RT-PCR reads using MiXCR and keeps one entry per CDR3 protein. This table has 450,000 to 600,000 distinct CDR3 sequences, more than 7% appearing once. General study points: Only a handful of new T cells, the authors suggested, are recruited with each seasonal influenza vaccination.

There are 15 residues in the CDR3. V dropped 8 bases and J dropped 2; count of bases not matched to a gene: 10. CDR1 is ENHRY, CDR2 SYGVKD, per germline. This material consisted of PBMCs from blood, taken roughly 24 months after vaccination. The chain uses TRBV10-3 and TRBJ2-7; 9 nucleotides agree with TRBD1. The receptor was derived from a man aged 50-75 years who received an inactivated influenza vaccine. The CDR3 spells CAIGAQGARPYEQYF. The CDR3 DNA sequence: TGTGCCATCGGGGCACAGGGGGCGCGACCCTACGAGCAGTACTTC.